These T cell receptor beta chains were read from a single sample in a study of identical twins. Via MiXCR, TCRdb re-called the 5' RACE reads, giving one row per CDR3 protein. The sample yields 200,000 to 250,000 distinct CDR3 sequences, roughly 13% seen once. These data are also associated with another study on yellow fever vaccine responses in identical twins.

Sample: memory (CD45RO+) T cells sorted from blood. The receptor source for this set is a woman aged 18 to 35 in good health. Each CDR3 is given with its conserved first and last residue. The D gene is left open where the match is weak. Rows give clone size only sometimes, using once, few, many, or a class for an expanded clone.

abundance,v_gene,d_gene,j_gene,CDR3aa,CDR3nt
.,TRBV20-1,TRBD2,TRBJ2-3,CSAKIAGGTDTQYF,TGCAGTGCTAAGATTGCGGGAGGCACAGATACGCAGTATTTT
few,TRBV20-1,.,TRBJ1-4,CSAQQGGDEKLFF,TGCAGTGCTCAGCAGGGAGGGGATGAAAAACTGTTTTTT
few,TRBV11-3,TRBD2,TRBJ2-3,CASSLGGTSAHTQYF,TGTGCCAGCAGCTTAGGAGGGACTAGTGCCCATACGCAGTATTTT
.,TRBV20-1,TRBD2,TRBJ2-3,CSARDWRGLAQYF,TGCAGTGCTAGAGACTGGCGGGGGTTGGCGCAGTATTTT
.,TRBV12-3/TRBV12-4,TRBD2,TRBJ2-3,CASSWEKGLVSNTQYF,TGTGCCAGCAGTTGGGAGAAAGGACTAGTATCCAATACGCAGTATTTT
many,TRBV20-1,.,TRBJ1-5,CSVWTDSNQPQHF,TGCAGCGTCTGGACAGATAGCAATCAGCCCCAGCATTTT
.,TRBV6-2/TRBV6-3,TRBD2,TRBJ2-5,CASSDTGLASGTQYF,TGTGCCAGCAGTGACACGGGACTAGCTAGTGGGACCCAGTACTTC
.,TRBV9,.,TRBJ1-1,CASSAQGLNTEAFF,TGTGCCAGCAGCGCACAGGGTTTGAACACTGAAGCTTTCTTT
.,TRBV7-9,.,TRBJ2-1,CASSHDTDNEQFF,TGTGCCAGCAGCCACGACACGGACAATGAGCAGTTCTTC
.,TRBV3-1,TRBD2,TRBJ2-1,CASRILAGDRNEQFF,TGTGCCAGCAGAATACTAGCGGGAGACCGGAATGAGCAGTTCTTC
many,TRBV29-1,TRBD2,TRBJ2-5,CSVETSGIGETQYF,TGCAGCGTTGAGACTAGCGGGATCGGTGAGACCCAGTACTTC
few,TRBV20-1,TRBD2,TRBJ2-7,CSARDVVSGSSYEQYF,TGCAGTGCTAGAGATGTGGTGAGCGGGAGTTCCTACGAGCAGTACTTC
.,TRBV6-1,TRBD2,TRBJ2-7,CASRGTSSFHEQYF,TGTGCCAGCAGGGGGACTAGCTCATTCCACGAGCAGTACTTC
few,TRBV28,.,TRBJ2-7,CASSLPIDGIKGEQYF,TGTGCCAGCAGTTTACCCATAGACGGGATTAAGGGTGAGCAGTACTTC
few,TRBV10-1,TRBD1,TRBJ2-3,CASSGPGGRSTDTQYF,TGCGCCAGCAGTGGGCCAGGGGGCCGGAGCACAGATACGCAGTATTTT
.,TRBV7-9,TRBD1,TRBJ2-3,CASSLKTGDTQYF,TGTGCCAGCAGCTTAAAGACAGGGGATACGCAGTATTTT
.,TRBV11-3,.,TRBJ2-3,CASSLVLGRAQYF,TGTGCCAGCAGCTTAGTTCTGGGCCGGGCGCAGTATTTT
.,TRBV20-1,TRBD2,TRBJ2-3,CSAIRLAGSHGDTQYF,TGCAGTGCTATTCGGCTAGCGGGGTCTCATGGAGATACGCAGTATTTT
many,TRBV7-2,TRBD2,TRBJ2-1,CASSLGGGTYYNEQFF,TGTGCCAGCAGCTTAGGGGGGGGGACCTACTACAATGAGCAGTTCTTC
.,TRBV2,.,TRBJ2-2,CASTGWTGELFF,TGTGCCAGCACTGGTTGGACCGGGGAGCTGTTTTTT
few,TRBV11-2,TRBD1,TRBJ1-1,CASSLSGGGLEKGEAFF,TGTGCCAGCAGCCTCAGCGGAGGGGGCTTGGAGAAGGGTGAAGCTTTCTTT
.,TRBV11-2,.,TRBJ2-7,CASSSGFTYEQYF,TGTGCCAGCAGCTCAGGGTTCACCTACGAGCAGTACTTC
few,TRBV15,.,TRBJ2-7,CAASRERGRSDEQYF,TGTGCAGCCAGCAGAGAAAGGGGCCGGTCGGACGAGCAGTACTTC
.,TRBV20-1,.,TRBJ2-1,CSASATGTEQFF,TGCAGTGCTTCTGCTACAGGGACTGAGCAGTTCTTC
.,TRBV6-6,.,TRBJ1-6,CASSSSRGSPLHF,TGTGCCAGCAGTTCATCTAGGGGGTCACCCCTCCACTTT
many,TRBV7-9,TRBD1,TRBJ2-2,CATEGTGITGELFF,TGTGCCACCGAGGGGACAGGTATCACCGGGGAGCTGTTTTTT
many,TRBV29-1,.,TRBJ1-5,CSVEEDRYSNQPQHF,TGCAGCGTTGAAGAAGACAGGTATAGCAATCAGCCCCAGCATTTT
many,TRBV4-1,TRBD2,TRBJ2-1,CASSQDPTSGAISSYNEQFF,TGCGCCAGCAGCCAAGACCCGACTAGCGGGGCAATAAGCTCCTACAATGAGCAGTTCTTC
few,TRBV7-2,TRBD2,TRBJ2-5,CASSHPGLAGGGQYF,TGTGCCAGCAGCCACCCGGGACTAGCGGGGGGAGGCCAGTACTTC
many,TRBV7-2,.,TRBJ2-1,CASSLSGEQFF,TGTGCCAGCAGCTTAAGTGGAGAGCAGTTCTTC
.,TRBV6-4,TRBD1,TRBJ1-4,CASSQDRGDEKLFF,TGTGCCAGCAGTCAGGACAGGGGAGATGAAAAACTGTTTTTT
.,TRBV13,.,TRBJ1-1,CASSLDRRGAFF,TGTGCCAGCAGCTTAGACAGGAGAGGAGCTTTCTTT
few,TRBV5-4,TRBD2,TRBJ2-7,CASSLTLAGGLEQYF,TGTGCCAGCAGCTTAACGCTAGCGGGAGGACTCGAGCAGTACTTC
few,TRBV27,.,TRBJ2-7,CASSPRPGIEQYF,TGTGCCAGCAGTCCCCGACCGGGGATCGAGCAGTACTTC
.,TRBV3-1,TRBD1,TRBJ1-4,CASSHSDGQGTGQLFF,TGTGCCAGCAGCCACTCCGACGGACAGGGTACGGGACAACTGTTTTTT
few,TRBV7-6,.,TRBJ2-7,CASSPLDSSYEQYF,TGTGCCAGCAGCCCCTTGGACAGCTCCTACGAGCAGTACTTC
few,TRBV7-9,TRBD2,TRBJ2-5,CASSPNWGAGGQETQYF,TGTGCCAGCAGCCCCAACTGGGGGGCGGGAGGTCAAGAGACCCAGTACTTC
few,TRBV10-3,.,TRBJ2-2,CAISGPGLNTGELFF,TGTGCCATCAGTGGACCGGGACTTAACACCGGGGAGCTGTTTTTT
.,TRBV6-1,.,TRBJ1-2,CASSQPRTGSYGYTF,TGTGCCAGCAGCCAACCTAGAACAGGGTCTTATGGCTACACCTTC
.,TRBV6-1,TRBD1,TRBJ1-6,CASSVDRDNSPLHF,TGTGCCAGCAGTGTGGACAGGGATAATTCACCCCTCCACTTT
many,TRBV12-3/TRBV12-4,.,TRBJ2-7,CASSSGNEQYF,TGTGCCAGCAGTTCAGGGAACGAGCAGTACTTC
few,TRBV7-2,.,TRBJ2-3,CASSSDLGVDTQYF,TGTGCCAGCAGCTCCGACTTGGGCGTCGATACGCAGTATTTT
.,TRBV10-3,.,TRBJ2-1,CAISDRNGEDEQFF,TGTGCCATCAGTGATCGGAACGGGGAGGATGAGCAGTTCTTC
few,TRBV20-1,.,TRBJ1-3,CSAGEGAFLGNTIYF,TGCAGTGCGGGGGAGGGTGCCTTTCTTGGAAACACCATATATTTT
.,TRBV7-2,.,TRBJ2-7,CASSFGRQSSYEQYF,TGTGCCAGCAGCTTTGGACGTCAGAGCTCCTACGAGCAGTACTTC
.,TRBV2,TRBD1,TRBJ2-2,CASVGQGNTGELFF,TGTGCCAGCGTGGGACAGGGGAACACCGGGGAGCTGTTTTTT
many,TRBV11-2,.,TRBJ2-1,CASSLIRSYNEQFF,TGTGCCAGCAGCTTAATTCGCTCCTACAATGAGCAGTTCTTC
few,TRBV4-1,.,TRBJ2-3,CASSQDRGALTDTQYF,TGCGCCAGCAGCCAAGACCGGGGGGCGTTGACAGATACGCAGTATTTT
.,TRBV5-1,.,TRBJ1-1,CASSWATVGSNTEAFF,TGCGCCAGCAGCTGGGCTACTGTGGGGAGTAACACTGAAGCTTTCTTT
few,TRBV29-1,.,TRBJ2-1,CSVELGNLYNEQFF,TGCAGCGTTGAGTTAGGTAACCTATACAATGAGCAGTTCTTC
many,TRBV5-1,.,TRBJ1-1,CASRSNTEAFF,TGCGCCAGCAGATCCAACACTGAAGCTTTCTTT
many,TRBV2,TRBD1,TRBJ2-3,CASSEAPGQGRDTQYF,TGTGCCAGCAGTGAAGCTCCGGGACAGGGTCGGGATACGCAGTATTTT
.,TRBV6-5,.,TRBJ2-1,CASSYGDVSYNEQFF,TGTGCCAGCAGTTACGGGGATGTCTCCTACAATGAGCAGTTCTTC
.,TRBV4-2,TRBD1,TRBJ2-5,CASSHPQGSGETQYF,TGTGCCAGCAGCCACCCACAGGGGTCAGGAGAGACCCAGTACTTC
few,TRBV5-1,TRBD1,TRBJ2-7,CASSISQGYEQYF,TGCGCCAGCAGCATATCACAGGGGTACGAGCAGTACTTC
.,TRBV4-2,TRBD1,TRBJ1-2,CASSLPNLLGGEGHGYTF,TGTGCCAGCAGCCTCCCTAATCTTCTAGGGGGCGAGGGACATGGCTACACCTTC
few,TRBV5-4,.,TRBJ1-1,CASSLGQDLNTEAFF,TGTGCCAGCAGCTTGGGTCAGGACCTAAACACTGAAGCTTTCTTT